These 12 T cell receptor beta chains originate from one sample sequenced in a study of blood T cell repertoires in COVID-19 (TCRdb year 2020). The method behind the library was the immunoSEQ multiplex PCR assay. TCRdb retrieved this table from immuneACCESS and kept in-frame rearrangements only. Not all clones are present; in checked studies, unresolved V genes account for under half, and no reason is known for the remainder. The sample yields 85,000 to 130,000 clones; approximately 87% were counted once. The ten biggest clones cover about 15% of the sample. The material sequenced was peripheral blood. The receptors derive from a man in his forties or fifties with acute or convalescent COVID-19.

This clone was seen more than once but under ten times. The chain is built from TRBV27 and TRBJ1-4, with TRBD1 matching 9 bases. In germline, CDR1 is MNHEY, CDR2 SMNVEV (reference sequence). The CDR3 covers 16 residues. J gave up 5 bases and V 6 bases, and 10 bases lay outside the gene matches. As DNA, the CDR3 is TGTGCCAGCAGGCCAAACACAGGGGGCTTAAATGAAAAACTGTTTTTT. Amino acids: CASRPNTGGLNEKLFF.

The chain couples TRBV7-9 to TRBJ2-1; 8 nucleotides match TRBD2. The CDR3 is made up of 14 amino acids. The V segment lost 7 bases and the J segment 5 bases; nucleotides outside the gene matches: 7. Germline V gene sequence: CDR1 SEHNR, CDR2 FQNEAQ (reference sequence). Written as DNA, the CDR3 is TGTGCCAGCAAGCGGGAGAGCCATGACAATGAGCAGTTCTTC. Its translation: CASKRESHDNEQFF.

CDR3 nucleotides: TGTGCCAGCAGAACCGGGAGAAGATGGGAGACCCAGTACTTC. Translated: CASRTGRRWETQYF. V and J are TRBV27 and TRBJ2-5; maybe TRBD2 (6 bases). The CDR3 is 14 amino acids. With 6 bases removed from V and 5 bases from J, the gap between germline ends came to 16 bases. Looked up from germline, CDR1 is MNHEY and CDR2 is SMNVEV (reference sequence).

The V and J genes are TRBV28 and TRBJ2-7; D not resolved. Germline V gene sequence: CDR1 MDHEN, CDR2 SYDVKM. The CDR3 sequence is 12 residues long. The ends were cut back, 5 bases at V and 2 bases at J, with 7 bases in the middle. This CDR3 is CASSQNTYEQYF. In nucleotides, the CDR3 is TGTGCCAGCAGTCAGAATACCTACGAGCAGTACTTC.

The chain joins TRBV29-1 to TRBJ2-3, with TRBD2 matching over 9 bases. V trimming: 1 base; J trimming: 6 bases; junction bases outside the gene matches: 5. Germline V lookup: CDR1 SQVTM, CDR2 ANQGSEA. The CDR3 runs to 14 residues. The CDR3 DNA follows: TGCAGCGTTGAAGTAGCGGGAGTGTCGGATACGCAGTATTTT. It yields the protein CSVEVAGVSDTQYF.

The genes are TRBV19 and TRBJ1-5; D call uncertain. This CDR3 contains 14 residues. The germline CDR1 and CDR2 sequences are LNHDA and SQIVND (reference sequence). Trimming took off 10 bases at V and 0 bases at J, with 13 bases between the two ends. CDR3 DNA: TGTGCCACCTCCGGGTACGATAGCAATCAGCCCCAGCATTTT. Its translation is CATSGYDSNQPQHF.

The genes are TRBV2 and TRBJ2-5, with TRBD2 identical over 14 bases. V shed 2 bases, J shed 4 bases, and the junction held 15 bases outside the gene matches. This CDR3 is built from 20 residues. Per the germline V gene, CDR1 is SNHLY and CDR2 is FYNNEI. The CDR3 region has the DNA TGTGCCAGCAGTGAAAGGGGGGCCGGGACTAGCGGGAGTTCCAGAGAGACCCAGTACTTC. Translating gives CASSERGAGTSGSSRETQYF.

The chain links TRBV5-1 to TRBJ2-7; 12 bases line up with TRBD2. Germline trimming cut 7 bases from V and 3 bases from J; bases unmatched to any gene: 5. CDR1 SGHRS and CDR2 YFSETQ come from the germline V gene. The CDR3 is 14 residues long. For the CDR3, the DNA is TGCGCCAGCCGGACTAGCGGGGAGTACTACGAGCAGTACTTC. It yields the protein CASRTSGEYYEQYF.

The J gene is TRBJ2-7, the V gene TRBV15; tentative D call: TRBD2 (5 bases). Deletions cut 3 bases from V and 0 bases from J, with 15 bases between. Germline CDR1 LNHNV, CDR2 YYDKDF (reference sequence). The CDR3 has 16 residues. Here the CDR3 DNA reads TGTGCCACCAGCAGGCTTCTACTAGGATACTCCTACGAGCAGTACTTC. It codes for CATSRLLLGYSYEQYF.

The CDR3 loop reads CASSILAGFVAGELFF. The DNA of the CDR3 is TGTGCCAGTAGTATACTAGCGGGATTCGTGGCCGGGGAGCTGTTTTTT. V and J are TRBV19 and TRBJ2-2; 9 bases are shared with TRBD2. This CDR3 is 16 amino acids long. Germline values: CDR1 LNHDA, CDR2 SQIVND (reference sequence). V shed 2 bases, J shed 6 bases, and the junction held 7 bases outside the gene matches.

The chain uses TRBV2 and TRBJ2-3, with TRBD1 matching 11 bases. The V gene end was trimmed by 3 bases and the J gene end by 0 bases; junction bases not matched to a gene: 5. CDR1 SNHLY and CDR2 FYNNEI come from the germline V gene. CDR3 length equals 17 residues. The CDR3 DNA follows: TGTGCCAGCAGTGAGGGACAGGGGGGACCAAGCACAGATACGCAGTATTTT. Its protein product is CASSEGQGGPSTDTQYF.

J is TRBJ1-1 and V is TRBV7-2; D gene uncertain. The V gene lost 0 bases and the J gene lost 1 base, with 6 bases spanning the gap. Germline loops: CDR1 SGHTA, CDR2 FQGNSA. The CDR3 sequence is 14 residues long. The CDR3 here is CASSLAPGNTEAFF. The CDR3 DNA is TGTGCCAGCAGCTTAGCGCCGGGGAACACTGAAGCTTTCTTT.